Listed below are T cell receptor beta chains from one sample, sequenced in a study of regulatory T cells in long-lasting Graves disease. TCRdb re-analysed the multiplex PCR reads in MiXCR, keeping a single row per CDR3 protein. The table has 600,000 to 800,000 distinct CDR3 sequences, 30% seen once. Source: peripheral blood mononuclear cells (PBMCs), taken when the disease was refractory, from a patient treated with antithyroid drugs. These receptors originate from a female donor with Graves disease. Both conserved end residues are part of each CDR3. Expanded clones get a size class; other rows say once, few or many, or leave the size out.

V gene	clone size	J gene	CDR3 protein
TRBV6-1	NA	TRBJ2-7	CARGLASYEQYF
TRBV11-2	NA	TRBJ1-5	CASSLSQENQPQHF
TRBV6-5	many	TRBJ2-7	CASSYLAGLASYEQYF
TRBV5-1	many	TRBJ1-5	CASSLEAGGNQPQHF
TRBV6-5	NA	TRBJ2-7	CASSYEAGGTYEQYF
TRBV12-3/TRBV12-4	few	TRBJ2-7	CASSTDRGGSYEQYF
TRBV7-8	NA	TRBJ1-5	CASSLDGQVGQPQHF
TRBV9	NA	TRBJ1-1	CASSPHGGNTEAFF
TRBV19	NA	TRBJ1-5	CASSTDGVLRPNQPQHF
TRBV6-2/TRBV6-3	few	TRBJ1-1	CASSNPDRRDTEAFF
TRBV28	NA	TRBJ2-7	CASRLDRVGHEQYF
TRBV3-1	NA	TRBJ1-5	CASSQGNSNQPQHF
TRBV28	many	TRBJ2-7	CASTPGTSGLEQYF
TRBV5-1	NA	TRBJ2-3	CASSTGTSGRSTQYF
TRBV12-3/TRBV12-4	many	TRBJ1-4	CASSWVWTGNEKLFF
TRBV3-1	few	TRBJ1-2	CASSQDLIASYTF
TRBV6-1	few	TRBJ2-7	CASTPLAGMYEQYF
TRBV28	NA	TRBJ1-4	CASSLWGQREKLFF
TRBV20-1	once	TRBJ2-1	CSARDADRGWYNEQFF
TRBV7-9	NA	TRBJ1-1	CASSLGKLDTEAFF
TRBV6-1	few	TRBJ1-2	CASRADREYGYTF
TRBV4-1	NA	TRBJ1-1	CASSQDPLGTGILGTEAFF
TRBV24-1	few	TRBJ1-2	CATSDGGPGEGYTF
TRBV7-3	NA	TRBJ1-1	CASSSSRNTEAFF
TRBV19	NA	TRBJ1-5	CASSISRDTSRWPQHF
TRBV19	NA	TRBJ1-6	CASSTLYLGQGRPNNSPLHF
TRBV2	NA	TRBJ1-5	CASRRRVNQPQHF
TRBV20-1	few	TRBJ2-7	CSARDPKDSSYEQYF
TRBV3-1	NA	TRBJ2-7	CASSPGLAVQQYF
TRBV28	few	TRBJ2-7	CASSISVGEQYF
TRBV12-3/TRBV12-4	NA	TRBJ2-2	CASSLWQTGELFF
TRBV14	NA	NA	CASSQDWLAGGAHEQFF
TRBV27	NA	TRBJ2-7	CASSITGTGANEQYF
TRBV10-3	NA	TRBJ1-2	CAISREIRGYGYTF
TRBV7-9	NA	TRBJ2-3	CASARASGSTDTQYF
TRBV11-2	NA	TRBJ2-6	CASSLLTGRRGSGANVLTF
TRBV7-9	NA	TRBJ2-7	CASSRGSINEQYF
TRBV29-1	NA	TRBJ1-1	CSARAQASTEAFF
TRBV7-2	NA	TRBJ2-7	CASSLGGTAYEQYF
TRBV27	many	TRBJ1-5	CASSLTGGGSQPQHF
TRBV12-3/TRBV12-4	NA	TRBJ1-2	CASRTGGGYGFTF
TRBV12-3/TRBV12-4	NA	TRBJ1-2	CASSPDRSGYTF
TRBV10-2	few	TRBJ2-7	CASSVRGSYEQYF
TRBV20-1	few	TRBJ1-6	CSAPLGQGYSPLHF
TRBV5-4	few	TRBJ1-1	CASSWTGSTEAFF
TRBV11-2	NA	TRBJ2-7	CANSPGTVVSHEQYF
TRBV20-1	NA	TRBJ1-2	CSARSSDYGYTF
TRBV6-1	NA	TRBJ2-7	CASSEFYRDSYEQYF
TRBV5-1	NA	TRBJ1-1	CASSLVSQGGYTEAFF